One sample yielded the 12 T cell receptor beta chains listed below, sequenced in a study of OX40 agonist ivuxolimab in advanced cancers. Profiled with immunoSEQ multiplex PCR; TCRdb holds only in-frame clones, not every one. The sample records fewer than 95,000 clones, approximately 85% being singletons. The sample was CD4+ or CD8+ T cells sorted from blood, taken in a trial of the OX40 agonist ivuxolimab. These receptors all stem from an adult with an advanced solid tumor such as melanoma, head and neck, liver or kidney cancer.

The chain is built from TRBV4-1 and TRBJ1-1, with TRBD1 identical over 8 bases. CDR1 is MGHRA, CDR2 YSYEKL, per germline. This CDR3 region has 17 residues. The J segment lost 2 bases and the V segment lost 0 bases, leaving 8 bases of the junction unmatched. The CDR3 is CASSQDTPQGVNTEAFF. CDR3 DNA sequence: TGCGCCAGCAGCCAAGATACACCACAGGGGGTAAACACTGAAGCTTTCTTT.

The chain links TRBV19 to TRBJ2-6; D is perhaps TRBD1 (5 bases). CDR3 length equals 17 residues. The V end was cut by 3 bases, the J end by 0 bases, with 12 bases between. CDR1 is LNHDA and CDR2 is SQIVND in the germline V gene (reference sequence). Here the CDR3 DNA reads TGTGCCAGTAGTATGACAGCCCAATTCTCTGGGGCCAACGTCCTGACTTTC. This sequence encodes CASSMTAQFSGANVLTF.

This clone was counted a few times. The CDR3 DNA is TGTGCCAGCAGCTTAGAACAGGGGTTCTACTACGAGCAGTACTTC. Its protein is CASSLEQGFYYEQYF. The rearrangement uses TRBV7-6 and TRBJ2-7, with 7 bases identical to TRBD1. V lost 1 base and J lost 3; bases outside the gene matches: 6. CDR3 length equals 15 residues. CDR1 SGHVS and CDR2 FNYEAQ come from the germline V gene.

This chain uses TRBV11-2 with TRBJ2-1, with no clear D. Germline lookup yields CDR1 SGHAT and CDR2 FQNNGV. This CDR3 spans 13 amino acids. V lost 5 bases, J lost 4 bases, and 9 bases lay in between. CDR3 in DNA: TGTGCCAGCAGCGGGCAGGTTTACAATGAGCAGTTCTTC. As protein: CASSGQVYNEQFF.

The gene calls are TRBV29-1 and TRBJ2-7; TRBD2 is a possible D gene (6 bases). CDR3 length: 13 amino acids. Between the trimmed V and J ends, which lost 6 bases and 7 bases, there was a span of 19 bases. Per germline, CDR1 SQVTM and CDR2 ANQGSEA. The CDR3 protein is CSVLGEQTREQYF. CDR3 coding DNA: TGCAGCGTCCTCGGGGAACAGACTAGAGAGCAGTACTTC.

The chain joins TRBV4-2 to TRBJ2-7, with TRBD2 matching over 10 bases. CDR3 length equals 15 residues. Germline values: CDR1 LGHNA, CDR2 YNFKEQ. Unmatched junction bases numbered 9, after V lost 4 bases and J lost 6 bases. CDR3: CASSRKAGGQGEQYF. Written as DNA, the CDR3 is TGTGCCAGCAGCCGAAAAGCGGGGGGGCAGGGCGAGCAGTACTTC.

The chain carries TRBV6-5 and TRBJ2-2; 9 bases map to TRBD1. The CDR3 length is 15 residues. CDR1 is MNHEY, CDR2 SVGAGI, per germline. Unmatched junction bases numbered 3, after V lost 7 bases and J lost 0 bases. This chain's CDR3 is CASTRDRANTGELFF. CDR3 nucleotide sequence: TGTGCCAGCACCCGGGACAGGGCGAACACCGGGGAGCTGTTTTTT.

The chain uses TRBV7-9 and TRBJ2-7, with D possibly matching TRBD1 (6 bases). Trimming pared 5 bases from V and 0 bases from J, leaving 11 bases between. This CDR3 is built from 14 residues. The germline V gene has CDR1 SEHNR and CDR2 FQNEAQ (reference sequence). CDR3 in amino acids: CASSPRTDSYEQYF. The CDR3 DNA follows: TGTGCCAGCAGCCCCCGGACAGACTCCTACGAGCAGTACTTC.

The chain is built from TRBV10-2 and TRBJ2-7; 12 positions agree with TRBD1. The V gene end was trimmed by 0 bases and the J gene end by 6 bases; junction bases not matched to a gene: 3. Germline V lookup: CDR1 WSHSY, CDR2 SAAADI. The CDR3 runs 15 residues. CDR3 sequence: CASSESGTGGTEQYF. The CDR3 DNA reads as TGCGCCAGCAGTGAGTCAGGGACAGGGGGCACCGAGCAGTACTTC.

The rearrangement uses TRBV7-9 and TRBJ2-1, with D possibly matching TRBD1 (6 bases). CDR1 and CDR2 from the germline V gene are SEHNR and FQNEAQ (reference sequence). The V end lost 3 bases, the J end lost 7 bases, and 10 bases lay between the germline ends. The CDR3 length is 13 residues. The CDR3 bases are TGTGCCAGCAGCTTCGATAGGGGGAATGAGCAGTTCTTC. This translates into CASSFDRGNEQFF.

Only one count was recorded for this clone. The junction departs from the called germline gene at one end, perhaps through a read error. This chain links TRBV4-2 with TRBJ2-1; 8 bases fit TRBD1. Looked up from germline, CDR1 is LGHNA and CDR2 is YNFKEQ. There are 14 residues in the CDR3. This CDR3 is CASSKDRGNNEQFF. CDR3 sequence (DNA): TGTGCCAGCAGCAAAGACAGGGGCAACAATGAGCAGTTCTTC.

This clone was seen a single time. This chain joins TRBV20-1 and TRBJ1-2, with no clear D. The germline CDR1 and CDR2 sequences are DFQATT and SNEGSKA (reference sequence). The CDR3 has 11 amino acids. Trimming shortened V by 5 bases and J by 10 bases, and 14 bases separated the two germline ends. DNA for the CDR3: TGCAGTGCTGTATTCGGGTCTCCCTACACCTTC. Translation gives CSAVFGSPYTF.